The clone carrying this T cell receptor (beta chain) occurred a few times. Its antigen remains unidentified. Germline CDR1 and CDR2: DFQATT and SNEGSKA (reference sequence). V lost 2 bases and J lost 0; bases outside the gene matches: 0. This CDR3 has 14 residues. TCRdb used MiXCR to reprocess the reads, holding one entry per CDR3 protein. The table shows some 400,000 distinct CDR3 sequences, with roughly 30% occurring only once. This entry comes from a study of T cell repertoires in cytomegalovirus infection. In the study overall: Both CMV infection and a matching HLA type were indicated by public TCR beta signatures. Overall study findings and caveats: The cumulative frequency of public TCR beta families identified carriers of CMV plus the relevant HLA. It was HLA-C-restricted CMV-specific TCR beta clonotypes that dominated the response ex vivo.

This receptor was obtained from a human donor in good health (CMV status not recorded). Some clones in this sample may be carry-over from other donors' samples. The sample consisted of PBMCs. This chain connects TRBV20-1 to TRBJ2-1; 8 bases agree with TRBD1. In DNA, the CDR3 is TGCAGTGCTAGACAGGGGGCCTCCTACAATGAGCAGTTCTTC. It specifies CSARQGASYNEQFF.